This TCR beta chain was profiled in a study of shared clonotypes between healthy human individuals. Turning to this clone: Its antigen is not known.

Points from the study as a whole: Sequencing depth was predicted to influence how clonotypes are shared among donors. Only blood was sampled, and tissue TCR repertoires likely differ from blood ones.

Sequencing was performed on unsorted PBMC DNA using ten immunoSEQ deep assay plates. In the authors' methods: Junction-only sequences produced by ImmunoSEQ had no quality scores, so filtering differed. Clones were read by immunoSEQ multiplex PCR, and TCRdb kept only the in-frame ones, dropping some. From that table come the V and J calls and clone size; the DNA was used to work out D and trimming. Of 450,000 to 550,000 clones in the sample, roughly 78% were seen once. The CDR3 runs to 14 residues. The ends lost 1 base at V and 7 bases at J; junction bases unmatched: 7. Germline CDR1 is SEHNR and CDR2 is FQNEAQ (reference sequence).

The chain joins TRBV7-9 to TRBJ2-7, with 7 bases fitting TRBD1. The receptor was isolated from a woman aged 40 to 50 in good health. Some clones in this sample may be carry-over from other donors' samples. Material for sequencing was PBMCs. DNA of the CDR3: TGTGCCAGCAGCTTAGGACAGGGCCTGGGGGAGCAGTACTTC. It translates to CASSLGQGLGEQYF.